This entry features one T cell receptor (beta chain) sequence. Its antigen remains unidentified. The source of the sample is a study of siplizumab effects on memory and regulatory T cells. The study, taken as a whole, reports: Alloreactive sequences traceable to unstimulated CD4+ memory cells declined significantly under siplizumab. Naive versus memory phenotype went unassigned for roughly 80-96% of proliferating CD4+ or CD8+ clones. The mapping of alloreactive clones to unstimulated subsets covered only a minor fraction of them.

Assay used: immunoSEQ multiplex PCR; TCRdb lists only in-frame clones, some missing. The table lists over 95,000 clones, roughly 93% of them singletons. After removal of 3 bases from V and 5 bases from J, the junction contained 6 bases not matched to a gene. Germline loops: CDR1 SGHTA, CDR2 FQGNSA. This CDR3 is 15 amino acids long. This chain joins TRBV7-2 and TRBJ2-5; 10 bases agree with TRBD2. The sample consisted of non-Treg CD4+ T cells sorted from blood. The clonotype comes from a human donor in good health. The CDR3 nucleotides are TGTGCCAGCAGCTTCCTAGCGGGGGCTAGCGAGACCCAGTACTTC. Translated: CASSFLAGASETQYF. The full variable domain, with the rest looked up from reference TRBV7-2 and TRBJ2-5, is GAGVSQSPSNKVTEKGKDVELRCDPISGHTALYWYRQSLGQGLEFLIYFQGNSAPDKSGLPSDRFSAERTGGSVSTLTIQRTQQEDSAVYLCASSFLAGASETQYFGPGTRLLVL.